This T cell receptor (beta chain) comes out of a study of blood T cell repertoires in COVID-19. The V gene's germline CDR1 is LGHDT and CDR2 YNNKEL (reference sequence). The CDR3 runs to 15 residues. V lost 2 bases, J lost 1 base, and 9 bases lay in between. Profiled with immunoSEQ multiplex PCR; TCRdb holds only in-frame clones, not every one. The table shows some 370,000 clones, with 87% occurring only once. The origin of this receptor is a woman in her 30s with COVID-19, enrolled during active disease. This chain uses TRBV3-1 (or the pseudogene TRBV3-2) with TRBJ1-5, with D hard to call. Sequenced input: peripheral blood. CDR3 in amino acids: CASSQRPGSNQPQHF. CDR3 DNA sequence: TGTGCCAGCAGCCAACGTCCCGGGAGCAATCAGCCCCAGCATTTT.